Each of the 17 T cell receptor beta chains below was sequenced from the same sample in a study of control samples from healthy donors and cancer patients. The method was immunoSEQ multiplex PCR; TCRdb's version includes in-frame clones alone and lacks a portion of them. The sample records around 190,000 clones, around 90% being singletons. Sequencing was done on a sample of blood. The receptor set was obtained from a man aged 30 to 39 in good health.

This clone appeared a few times. The rearrangement links TRBV2 to TRBJ2-1, with D maybe TRBD2 (7 bases). V dropped 7 bases and J dropped 2 bases, with 15 bases sitting between them. This CDR3 spans 15 amino acids. Per germline, CDR1 SNHLY and CDR2 FYNNEI. CDR3 amino acids: CASIRRGGTYNEQFF. The CDR3 DNA follows: TGTGCCAGCATCAGAAGGGGGGGAACCTACAATGAGCAGTTCTTC.

The chain joins TRBV6-2 or TRBV6-3 to TRBJ2-7; the match to TRBD1 covers 11 bases. The V gene end was trimmed by 2 bases and the J gene end by 7 bases; junction bases not matched to a gene: 7. CDR1 MNHEY and CDR2 SVGEGT come from the germline V gene. The CDR3 extends over 15 amino acids. The CDR3 DNA is TGTGCCAGCAGTTACGTCGGGACAGGGGGTAAGGAGCAGTACTTC. Residues: CASSYVGTGGKEQYF.

V is TRBV13 and J is TRBJ1-1; 9 bases are a match to TRBD1. Per the germline V gene, CDR1 is PRHDT and CDR2 is FYEKMQ (reference sequence). The J segment lost 3 bases and the V segment lost 1 base, leaving 3 bases of the junction unmatched. The CDR3 has 15 amino acids. CDR3 loop: CASSLAGQGYTEAFF. In DNA form, the CDR3 reads TGTGCCAGCAGCTTAGCGGGACAGGGATACACTGAAGCTTTCTTT.

The rearrangement links TRBV29-1 to TRBJ2-1; a possible D gene is TRBD2 (6 bases). From germline, CDR1 is SQVTM and CDR2 ANQGSEA. The CDR3 extends over 12 amino acids. The V gene lost 5 bases and the J gene lost 4 bases, with 9 bases spanning the gap. In DNA, the CDR3 is TGCAGCGTTCGGCGGGGATACAATGAGCAGTTCTTC. Translation gives CSVRRGYNEQFF.

V and J are TRBV10-1 and TRBJ2-1; a possible D gene is TRBD2 (6 bases). V was shortened by 3 bases and J by 6 bases, with 6 bases between the two germline ends. From germline, CDR1 is WNHNN and CDR2 SYGVQD (reference sequence). The CDR3 has 12 amino acids. CDR3 DNA: TGCGCCAGCAGTGAAGCGGGCAATGAGCAGTTCTTC. Translating gives CASSEAGNEQFF.

The count of this clone is one. This sequence joins TRBV11-2 and TRBJ2-5; 8 bases line up with TRBD2. V was pared by 3 bases and J by 2 bases, with 5 bases of the junction left unmatched. Germline V lookup: CDR1 SGHAT, CDR2 FQNNGV. The CDR3 spans 15 residues. CDR3 sequence (DNA): TGTGCCAGCAGCTTTGGGACTAGAAGTCAAGAGACCCAGTACTTC. It yields the protein CASSFGTRSQETQYF. Supplemented by reference TRBV11-2 and TRBJ2-5, the full variable domain reads EAGVAQSPRYKIIEKRQSVAFWCNPISGHATLYWYQQILGQGPKLLIQFQNNGVVDDSQLPKDRFSAERLKGVDSTLKIQPAKLEDSAVYLCASSFGTRSQETQYFGPGTRLLVL.

The CDR3 DNA reads TGTGCCAGCATGACAGGGGGCTACGAGCAGTACTTC. Translation gives CASMTGGYEQYF. The chain combines TRBV6-5 with TRBJ2-7; 9 bases match TRBD1. The germline gives CDR1 MNHEY, CDR2 SVGAGI. V shed 7 bases, J shed 3 bases, and the junction held 1 base outside the gene matches. CDR3 length: 12 residues.

J is TRBJ2-7 and V is TRBV5-4; D possibly uses TRBD1 or TRBD2 (5 bases each). This CDR3 is 14 amino acids long. The ends were cut back, 4 bases at V and 5 bases at J, with 16 bases in the middle. CDR1 and CDR2 from the germline V gene are SGHNT and YYREEE (reference sequence). This chain's CDR3 is CASSRGPGRDEQYF. CDR3 in DNA: TGTGCCAGCAGCCGGGGACCGGGACGAGACGAGCAGTACTTC.

The gene calls are TRBV4-1 and TRBJ2-7, with 7 positions matching TRBD2. Germline-derived CDR1 and CDR2 are MGHRA and YSYEKL. The CDR3 sequence is 14 residues long. V trimming: 0 bases; J trimming: 6 bases; junction bases outside the gene matches: 5. In DNA, the CDR3 is TGCGCCAGCAGCCAAGAGAGACTAGCTAGCGAGCAGTACTTC. It yields the protein CASSQERLASEQYF.

This clone is a singleton in its sample. The chain recombines TRBV3-1 (or the pseudogene TRBV3-2) with TRBJ1-4; D is ambiguous. The V and J ends lost 3 bases and 0 bases respectively, with 5 bases between them. Germline CDR1 is LGHDT and CDR2 is YNNKEL (reference sequence). This CDR3 is 14 amino acids long. CDR3 residues: CASSHWPTNEKLFF. The CDR3, as DNA: TGTGCCAGCAGCCACTGGCCAACTAATGAAAAACTGTTTTTT.

The CDR3 nucleotides read TGTGCCAGCAGCCGAGGGCGGGCTATCGGTGGCTACACCTTC. Protein sequence: CASSRGRAIGGYTF. The gene calls are TRBV6-5 and TRBJ1-2; no clear D gene. This CDR3 comprises 14 residues. The V and J ends lost 6 bases and 7 bases respectively, with 18 bases between them. The germline CDR1 and CDR2 sequences are MNHEY and SVGAGI.

The CDR3 spells CASSPRDSLYSPLHF. The CDR3, as DNA: TGTGCCAGCAGCCCGCGGGACAGCCTCTATTCACCCCTCCACTTT. The chain is built from TRBV7-2 and TRBJ1-6; 7 bases are shared with TRBD1. The length of the CDR3 is 15 residues. Trimming removed 5 bases from V and 8 bases from J; junction bases left unmatched: 9. The germline CDR1 and CDR2 sequences are SGHTA and FQGNSA.

The CDR3 coding sequence is TGTGCCAGCAGTTACTTGACAGGGGGCACAGATACGCAGTATTTT. Translation gives CASSYLTGGTDTQYF. The chain carries TRBV6-2 or TRBV6-3 and TRBJ2-3; 8 bases align to TRBD1. The CDR3 sequence is 15 residues long. V lost 1 base to trimming and J lost 1 base; unmatched junction nucleotides: 1. CDR1 is MNHEY and CDR2 is SVGEGT in the germline V gene.

In regard to this clone: Distinct nucleotide sequences in the sample also encode this CDR3. The chain carries TRBV29-1 and TRBJ2-7, with TRBD1 matching 9 bases. The germline V gene has CDR1 SQVTM and CDR2 ANQGSEA. The CDR3 extends over 11 amino acids. J was trimmed by 5 bases and V by 6 bases; bases with no gene match: 2. Here the CDR3 DNA reads TGCAGCGTGGACAGGGGACACGAGCAGTACTTC. It specifies CSVDRGHEQYF.

The chain recombines TRBV5-1 with TRBJ1-4; possible D gene TRBD1, 5 bases. Trimming took 4 bases from V and 8 from J, leaving 18 bases between them. The CDR3 sequence is 15 residues long. Per germline, CDR1 SGHRS and CDR2 YFSETQ. The CDR3 DNA follows: TGCGCCAGCAGCGATGGGGCCAAGAAGAGCGAAAAACTGTTTTTT. It encodes CASSDGAKKSEKLFF. Drawing the rest from reference TRBV5-1 and TRBJ1-4, the complete variable domain is KAGVTQTPRYLIKTRGQQVTLSCSPISGHRSVSWYQQTPGQGLQFLFEYFSETQRNKGNFPGRFSGRQFSNSRSEMNVSTLELGDSALYLCASSDGAKKSEKLFFGSGTQLSVL.

The chain joins TRBV28 to TRBJ2-1; the D gene is possibly TRBD1 (6 bases). The CDR3 spans 12 residues. Germline values: CDR1 MDHEN, CDR2 SYDVKM. Between the trimmed V and J ends, which lost 4 bases and 10 bases, there was a span of 11 bases. In DNA, the CDR3 is TGTGCCAGCAGTTCCAGGGGTTGGGAGCAGTTCTTC. Encoded protein: CASSSRGWEQFF.

The chain recombines TRBV12-3 or TRBV12-4 with TRBJ1-4; D is perhaps TRBD1 (5 bases). This CDR3 has 12 residues. V was pared by 10 bases and J by 9 bases, with 15 bases between. The CDR3 nucleotides are TGTGCCACCGCAGGGATGGAGAAAAAACTGTTTTTT. Translating gives CATAGMEKKLFF.